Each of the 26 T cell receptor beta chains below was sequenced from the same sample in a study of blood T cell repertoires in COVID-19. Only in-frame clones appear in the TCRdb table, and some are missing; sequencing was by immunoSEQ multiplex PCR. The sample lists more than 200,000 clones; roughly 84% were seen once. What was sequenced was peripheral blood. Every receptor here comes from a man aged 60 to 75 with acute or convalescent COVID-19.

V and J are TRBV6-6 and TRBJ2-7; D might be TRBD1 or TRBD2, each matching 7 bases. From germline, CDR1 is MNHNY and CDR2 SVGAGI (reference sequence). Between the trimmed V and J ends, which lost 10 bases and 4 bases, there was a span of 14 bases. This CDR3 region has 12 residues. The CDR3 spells CATRGGGYEQYF. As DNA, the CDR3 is TGTGCCACCAGGGGGGGAGGATACGAGCAGTACTTC.

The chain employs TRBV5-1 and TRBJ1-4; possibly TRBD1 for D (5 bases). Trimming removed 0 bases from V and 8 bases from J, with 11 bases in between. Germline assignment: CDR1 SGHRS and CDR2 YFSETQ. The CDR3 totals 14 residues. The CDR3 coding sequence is TGCGCCAGCAGCTTGGGCTGGGGCAGGGAAAAACTGTTTTTT. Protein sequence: CASSLGWGREKLFF.

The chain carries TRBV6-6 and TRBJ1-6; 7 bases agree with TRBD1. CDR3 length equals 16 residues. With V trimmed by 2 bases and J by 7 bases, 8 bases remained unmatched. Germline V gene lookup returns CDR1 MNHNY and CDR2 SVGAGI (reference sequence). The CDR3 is CASSYGQGTANSPLHF. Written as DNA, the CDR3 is TGTGCCAGCAGTTACGGGCAGGGGACAGCCAATTCACCCCTCCACTTT.

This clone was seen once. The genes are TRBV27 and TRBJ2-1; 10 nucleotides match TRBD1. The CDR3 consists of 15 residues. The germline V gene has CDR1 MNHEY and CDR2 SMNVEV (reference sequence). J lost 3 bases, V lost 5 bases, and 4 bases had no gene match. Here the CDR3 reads CASSARDRGYNEQFF. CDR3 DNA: TGTGCCAGCAGTGCCCGGGACAGGGGCTACAATGAGCAGTTCTTC.

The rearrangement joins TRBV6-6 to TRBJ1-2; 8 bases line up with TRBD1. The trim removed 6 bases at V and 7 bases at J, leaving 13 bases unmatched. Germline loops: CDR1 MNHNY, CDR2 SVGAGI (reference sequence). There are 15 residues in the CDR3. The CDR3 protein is CASSPNPDRVAGYTF. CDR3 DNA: TGTGCCAGCAGCCCAAACCCGGACAGGGTGGCTGGCTACACCTTC.

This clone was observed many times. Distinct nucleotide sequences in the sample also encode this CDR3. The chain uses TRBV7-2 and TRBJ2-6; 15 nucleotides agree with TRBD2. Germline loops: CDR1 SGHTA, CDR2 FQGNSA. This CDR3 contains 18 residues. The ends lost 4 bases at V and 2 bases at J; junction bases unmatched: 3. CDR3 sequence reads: CASSSGLAGGAGANVLTF. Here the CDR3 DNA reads TGTGCCAGCAGCTCCGGACTAGCGGGGGGGGCTGGGGCCAACGTCCTGACTTTC.

In DNA, the CDR3 is TGTGCCAGCAGCGAGCTTGGGGGGAATACGCAGTATTTT. Translated, it gives CASSELGGNTQYF. This chain uses TRBV9 with TRBJ2-3; a possible D gene is TRBD2 (6 bases). The length of the CDR3 is 13 residues. V was clipped by 3 bases and J by 7 bases, with 12 bases between them. Germline CDR1 and CDR2: SGDLS and YYNGEE.

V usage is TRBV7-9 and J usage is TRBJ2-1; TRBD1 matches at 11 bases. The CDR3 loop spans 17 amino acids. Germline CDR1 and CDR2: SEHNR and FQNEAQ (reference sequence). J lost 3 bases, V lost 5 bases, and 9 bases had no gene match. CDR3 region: CASSPTRDRGYYNEQFF. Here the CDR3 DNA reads TGTGCCAGCAGCCCTACGAGGGACAGGGGGTACTACAATGAGCAGTTCTTC.

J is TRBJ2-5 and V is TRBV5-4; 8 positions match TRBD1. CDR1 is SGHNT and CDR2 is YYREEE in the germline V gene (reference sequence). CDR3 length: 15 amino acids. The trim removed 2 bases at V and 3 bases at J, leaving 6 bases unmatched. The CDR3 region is CASSFQGAFEETQYF. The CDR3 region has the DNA TGTGCCAGCAGCTTCCAGGGGGCGTTTGAAGAGACCCAGTACTTC.

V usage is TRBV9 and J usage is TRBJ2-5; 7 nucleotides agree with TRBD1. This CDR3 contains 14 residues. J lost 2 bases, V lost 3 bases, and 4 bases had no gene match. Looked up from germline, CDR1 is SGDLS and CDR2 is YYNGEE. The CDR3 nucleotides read TGTGCCAGCAGCGCTTGGGGACAGCAAGAGACCCAGTACTTC. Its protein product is CASSAWGQQETQYF.

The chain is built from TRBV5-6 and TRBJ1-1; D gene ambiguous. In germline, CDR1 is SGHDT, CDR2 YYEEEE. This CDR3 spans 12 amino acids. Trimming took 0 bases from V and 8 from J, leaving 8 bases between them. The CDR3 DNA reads TGTGCCAGCAGCTTGGACGCGGTCGAAGCTTTCTTT. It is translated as CASSLDAVEAFF.

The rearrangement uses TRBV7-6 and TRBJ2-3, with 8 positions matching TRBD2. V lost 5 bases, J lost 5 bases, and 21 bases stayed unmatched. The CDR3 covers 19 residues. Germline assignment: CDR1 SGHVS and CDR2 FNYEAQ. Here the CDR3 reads CASSPLIAPRGASVDTQYF. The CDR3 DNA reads TGTGCCAGCAGCCCTCTTATAGCCCCGCGGGGGGCGAGTGTAGATACGCAGTATTTT.

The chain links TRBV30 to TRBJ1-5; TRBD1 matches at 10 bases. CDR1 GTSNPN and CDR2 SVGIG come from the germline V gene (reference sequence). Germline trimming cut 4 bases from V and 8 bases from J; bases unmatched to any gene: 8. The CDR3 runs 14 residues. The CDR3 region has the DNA TGTGCCTGGACCAACGGACAGGGGGTTGAGCCCCAGCATTTT. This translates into CAWTNGQGVEPQHF.

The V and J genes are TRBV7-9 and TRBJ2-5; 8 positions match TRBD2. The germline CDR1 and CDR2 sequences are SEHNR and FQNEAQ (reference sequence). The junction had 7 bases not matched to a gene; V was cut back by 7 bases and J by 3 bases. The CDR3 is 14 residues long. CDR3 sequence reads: CASTPLRGEETQYF. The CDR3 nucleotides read TGTGCCAGCACCCCTTTGCGGGGGGAAGAGACCCAGTACTTC.

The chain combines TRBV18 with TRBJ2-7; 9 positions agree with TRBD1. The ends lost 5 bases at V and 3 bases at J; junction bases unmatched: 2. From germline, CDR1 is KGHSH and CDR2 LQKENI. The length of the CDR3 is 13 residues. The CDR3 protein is CASSRGQGYEQYF. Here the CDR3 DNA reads TGTGCCAGCTCAAGGGGACAGGGCTACGAGCAGTACTTC.

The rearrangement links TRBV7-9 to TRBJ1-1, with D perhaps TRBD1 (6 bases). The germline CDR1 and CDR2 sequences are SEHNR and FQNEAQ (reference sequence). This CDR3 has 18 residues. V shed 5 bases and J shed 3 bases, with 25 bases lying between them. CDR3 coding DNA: TGTGCCAGCAGCACTACCCGAGGGGGTATCGAGGGCGACACTGAAGCTTTCTTT. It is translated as CASSTTRGGIEGDTEAFF.

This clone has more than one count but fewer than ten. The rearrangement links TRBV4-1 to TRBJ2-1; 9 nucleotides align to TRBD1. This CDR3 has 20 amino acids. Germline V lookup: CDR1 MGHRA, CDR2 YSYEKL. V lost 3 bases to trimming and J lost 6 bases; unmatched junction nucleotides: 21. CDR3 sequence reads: CASSHENRDRALRGGNEQFF. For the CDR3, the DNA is TGCGCCAGCAGCCACGAGAACCGGGACAGGGCCCTACGGGGTGGCAATGAGCAGTTCTTC.

For the CDR3, the DNA is TGTGCCAGCAGCTTAGAGGGCGACACGCACAGGGTCCGCGAGCAGTACTTC. Its translation: CASSLEGDTHRVREQYF. This chain uses TRBV7-6 with TRBJ2-7, with D perhaps TRBD1 (6 bases). The CDR3 is 17 residues long. The germline CDR1 and CDR2 sequences are SGHVS and FNYEAQ. V shed 1 base and J shed 6 bases, with 22 bases lying between them.

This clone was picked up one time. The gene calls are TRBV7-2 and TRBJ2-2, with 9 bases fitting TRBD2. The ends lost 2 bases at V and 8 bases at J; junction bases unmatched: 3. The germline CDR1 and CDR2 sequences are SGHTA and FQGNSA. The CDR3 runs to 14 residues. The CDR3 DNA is TGTGCCAGCAGCTTATGGAGCGGGAGGGGGGAGCTGTTTTTT. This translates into CASSLWSGRGELFF.

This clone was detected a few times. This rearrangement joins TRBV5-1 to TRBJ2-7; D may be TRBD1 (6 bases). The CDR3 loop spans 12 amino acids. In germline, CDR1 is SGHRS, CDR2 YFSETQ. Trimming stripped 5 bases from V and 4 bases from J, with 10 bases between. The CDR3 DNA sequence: TGCGCCAGCAGAACAGGGTTATACGAGCAGTACTTC. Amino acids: CASRTGLYEQYF.

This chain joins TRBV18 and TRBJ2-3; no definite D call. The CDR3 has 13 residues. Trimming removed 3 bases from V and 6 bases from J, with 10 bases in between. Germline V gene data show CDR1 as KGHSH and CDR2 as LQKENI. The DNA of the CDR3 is TGTGCCAGCTCACCTTACACGGAGGATACGCAGTATTTT. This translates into CASSPYTEDTQYF.

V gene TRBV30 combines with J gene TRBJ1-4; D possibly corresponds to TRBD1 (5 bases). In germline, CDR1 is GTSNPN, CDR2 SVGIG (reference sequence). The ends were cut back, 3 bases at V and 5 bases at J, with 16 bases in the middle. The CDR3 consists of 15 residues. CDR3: CAWSETGRENEKLFF. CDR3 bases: TGTGCCTGGAGCGAAACGGGACGGGAGAATGAAAAACTGTTTTTT. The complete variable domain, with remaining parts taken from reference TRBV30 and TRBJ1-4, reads SQTIHQWPATLVQPVGSPLSLECTVEGTSNPNLYWYRQAAGRGLQLLFYSVGIGQISSEVPQNLSASRPQDRQFILSSKKLLLSDSGFYLCAWSETGRENEKLFFGSGTQLSVL.

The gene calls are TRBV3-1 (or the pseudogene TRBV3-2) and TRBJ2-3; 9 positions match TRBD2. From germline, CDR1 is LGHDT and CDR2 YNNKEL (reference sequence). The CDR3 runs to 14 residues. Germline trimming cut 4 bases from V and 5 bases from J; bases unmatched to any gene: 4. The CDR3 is CASSLSGRGDTQYF. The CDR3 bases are TGTGCCAGCAGCCTTAGCGGGAGAGGAGATACGCAGTATTTT.

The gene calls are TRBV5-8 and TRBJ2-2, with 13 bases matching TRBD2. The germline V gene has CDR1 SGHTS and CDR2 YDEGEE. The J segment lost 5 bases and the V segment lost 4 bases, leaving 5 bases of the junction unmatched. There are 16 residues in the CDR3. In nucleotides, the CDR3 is TGTGCCAGCAGCGAAGGACTAGCGGGAGTAACCGGGGAGCTGTTTTTT. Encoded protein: CASSEGLAGVTGELFF. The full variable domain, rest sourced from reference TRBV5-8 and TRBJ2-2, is EAGVTQSPTHLIKTRGQQATLRCSPISGHTSVYWYQQALGLGLQFLLWYDEGEERNRGNFPPRFSGRQFPNYSSELNVNALELEDSALYLCASSEGLAGVTGELFFGEGSRLTVL.

CDR3 in DNA: TGTGCCACCAGTGATCCGACTAGCGGGAGTTATCCCGGGGAGCTGTTTTTT. This sequence encodes CATSDPTSGSYPGELFF. The chain uses TRBV24-1 and TRBJ2-2; TRBD2 matches 12 bases. The CDR3 spans 17 residues. Germline CDR1 reads KGHDR; CDR2 reads SFDVKD. The V gene end was trimmed by 3 bases and the J gene end by 6 bases; junction bases not matched to a gene: 7.

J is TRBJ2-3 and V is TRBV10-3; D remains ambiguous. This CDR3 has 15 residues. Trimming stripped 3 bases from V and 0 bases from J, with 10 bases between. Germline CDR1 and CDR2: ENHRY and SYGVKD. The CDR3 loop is CAISDYTLSTDTQYF. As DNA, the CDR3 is TGTGCCATCAGTGACTATACCTTGAGCACAGATACGCAGTATTTT.